The clone carrying this T cell receptor beta chain was seen at least ten times. Its antigen is currently unknown. Trimming removed 1 base at V and 0 bases at J, with 11 bases between. CDR1 and CDR2 (germline): SGHRS, YFSETQ. The length of the CDR3 is 16 residues. These data belong to a study of T-cell reconstitution after alpha-beta-depleted transplantation in children. Findings of the study overall: About two months after transplant, alpha-beta T cells reportedly came from several hundred expanded graft clones.

Preparing the TCRbeta library involved the use of unique molecular identifiers. TCRdb recomputed calls from the PCR reads with MiXCR, one row per CDR3 protein. The sample lists roughly 100,000 distinct CDR3 sequences; about 5.6% were seen once. This receptor was identified in a female patient aged 2-9 years who had a stem cell transplant for Fanconi anemia, so the T cells may come from the graft donor. The sequenced sample was PBMCs, mostly from graft donor cells, obtained 60 days after TCRalphabeta/CD19-depleted stem cell transplant. The gene calls are TRBV5-1 and TRBJ2-1; D uncertain. The CDR3: CASSLWLVSSYNEQFF. In nucleotides, the CDR3 is TGCGCCAGCAGCTTGTGGCTAGTCAGCTCCTACAATGAGCAGTTCTTC.